These T cell receptor beta chains were read from a single sample in a study of metastatic and nonmetastatic thyroid tumors. From the PCR reads, TCRdb re-called clones with MiXCR. The sample holds tens of thousands of clones; roughly 19% are singletons and the top ten take approximately 16%. The specimen sequenced was blood. These receptors were collected from a female donor with papillary thyroid cancer or a benign thyroid nodule (not recorded which). Some clones in this sample may be carry-over from other donors' samples. Each CDR3 is given with its conserved first and last residue. The D gene is left open where the match is weak. Part of the rows lack a size; the others show once, few, many or a class for expanded clones.

D gene,J gene,V gene,clone size,CDR3 protein,CDR3 DNA
TRBD1,TRBJ1-1,TRBV7-3,many,CASSPSQGLRTEAFF,TGTGCCAGCAGCCCCTCACAGGGGTTAAGGACTGAAGCTTTCTTT
-,TRBJ1-2,TRBV4-2,-,CASSQEPSGSAGGYTF,TGTGCCAGCAGCCAAGAACCCAGCGGGAGCGCCGGAGGCTACACCTTC
TRBD1,TRBJ1-2,TRBV30,many,CAWSSWGYRGEYGYTF,TGTGCCTGGAGTTCCTGGGGATACAGGGGCGAGTATGGCTACACCTTC
-,TRBJ2-1,TRBV4-2,-,CASSPGGSTYNEQFF,TGTGCCAGCAGCCCGGGTGGTAGTACCTACAATGAGCAGTTCTTC
-,TRBJ1-4,TRBV28,many,CASSLSGTGEKLFF,TGTGCCAGCAGTTTGTCCGGGACGGGGGAAAAACTGTTTTTT
TRBD1,TRBJ2-3,TRBV6-1,few,CASSDLPATGHPDTQYF,TGTGCCAGCAGTGACCTTCCTGCGACAGGGCACCCAGATACGCAGTATTTT
TRBD1,TRBJ2-1,TRBV28,many,CASNRRQGTYGGNEQFF,TGTGCCAGCAATCGGCGACAGGGGACCTATGGAGGGAATGAGCAGTTCTTC
-,TRBJ1-1,TRBV6-2/TRBV6-3,few,CAINRGSPLGQMNTEAFF,TGTGCCATCAACCGCGGCAGCCCCCTAGGGCAGATGAACACTGAAGCTTTCTTT
-,TRBJ2-7,TRBV5-1,-,CASSIGGKYPEQYF,TGCGCCAGCTCCATAGGGGGGAAATACCCCGAGCAGTACTTC
TRBD2,TRBJ2-5,TRBV12-3/TRBV12-4,many,CASSPSGRADETQYF,TGTGCCAGCAGCCCTAGCGGGAGGGCCGACGAGACCCAGTACTTC
TRBD2,TRBJ2-7,TRBV4-1,many,CASSHTSGTYEQYF,TGCGCCAGCAGCCATACTAGCGGAACCTACGAGCAGTACTTC
-,TRBJ1-4,TRBV5-4,-,CASSRRTEGNEKLFF,TGTGCCAGCAGCAGAAGGACAGAGGGGAATGAAAAACTGTTTTTT
-,TRBJ1-1,TRBV5-1,many,CASSPGNSMNTEAFF,TGCGCCAGCAGCCCTGGCAACAGTATGAACACTGAAGCTTTCTTT
-,TRBJ1-2,TRBV20-1,-,CSASIAAGERGYGYTF,TGCAGTGCTAGTATAGCGGCAGGGGAGAGGGGCTATGGCTACACCTTC